What follows is one TCR beta chain and its context. The data are from a study of OX40 agonist ivuxolimab in advanced cancers. Some clones are missing from TCRdb's copy, which holds only in-frame ones; the method was immunoSEQ multiplex PCR. The data show some 60,000 clones, approximately 89% seen once. Per germline, CDR1 MGHRA and CDR2 YSYEKL. The CDR3 is made up of 16 amino acids. The junction had 10 bases not matched to a gene; V was cut back by 1 base and J by 5 bases. The source is an adult with an advanced solid tumor such as melanoma, head and neck, liver or kidney cancer. The chain couples TRBV4-1 to TRBJ1-2; 7 nucleotides agree with TRBD1. The sample consisted of CD4+ or CD8+ T cells sorted from blood, taken in a trial of the OX40 agonist ivuxolimab. As DNA, the CDR3 is TGCGCCAGCAGCCAAGTACAAGGGGGCTTGGGATATGGCTACACCTTC. The encoded protein is CASSQVQGGLGYGYTF.